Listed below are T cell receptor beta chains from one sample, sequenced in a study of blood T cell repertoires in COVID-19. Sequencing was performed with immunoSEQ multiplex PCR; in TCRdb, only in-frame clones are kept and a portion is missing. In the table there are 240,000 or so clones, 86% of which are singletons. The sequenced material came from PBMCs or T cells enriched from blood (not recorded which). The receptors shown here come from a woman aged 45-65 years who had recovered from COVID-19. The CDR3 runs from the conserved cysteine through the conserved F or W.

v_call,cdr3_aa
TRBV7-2,CASSRGGLAGGLTETQYF
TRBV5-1,CASGQGWNEQFF
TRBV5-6,CASSLPGLTNEKLFF
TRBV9,CASSVELAGVAGEQFF
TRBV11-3,CASSTDGTGISGANVLTF
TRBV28,CASGLLAGGPADTQYF
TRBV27,CASSLFATGRNSPLHF
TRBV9,CASSVESMNTEAFF
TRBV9,CASSAFGGGSTGELFF
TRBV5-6,CASGPGGGTYEQYF
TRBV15,CATSRGQGAIVGDSPLHF
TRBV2,CASSAWRGSNEKLFF
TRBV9,CASSKGLGYEQYF
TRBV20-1,CSASGQGLNTEAFF
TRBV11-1,CASTYRGPGEQYF
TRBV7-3,CASSLAGLSTDTQYF
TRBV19,CASSKLGTGKETQYF
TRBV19,CASSINRGTQETQYF
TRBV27,CASSWTGGNQPQHF
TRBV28,CASSWEVGEAFF
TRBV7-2,CASSPGASYYEQYF
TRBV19,CASSAITYSNQPQHF
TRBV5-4,CASSLEITANTEAFF
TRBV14,CASSQDRGTQYF
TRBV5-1,CASSPTLGDGTTEAFF
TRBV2,CASSAQRGGSDTQYF
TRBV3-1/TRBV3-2,CASSPLATRELFF
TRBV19,CASSIGFGTGVNTEAFF
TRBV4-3,CASSQEPRQVGNEKLFF
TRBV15,CATTEYSSNQPQHF
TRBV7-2,CASSVDRGMAGNTIYF